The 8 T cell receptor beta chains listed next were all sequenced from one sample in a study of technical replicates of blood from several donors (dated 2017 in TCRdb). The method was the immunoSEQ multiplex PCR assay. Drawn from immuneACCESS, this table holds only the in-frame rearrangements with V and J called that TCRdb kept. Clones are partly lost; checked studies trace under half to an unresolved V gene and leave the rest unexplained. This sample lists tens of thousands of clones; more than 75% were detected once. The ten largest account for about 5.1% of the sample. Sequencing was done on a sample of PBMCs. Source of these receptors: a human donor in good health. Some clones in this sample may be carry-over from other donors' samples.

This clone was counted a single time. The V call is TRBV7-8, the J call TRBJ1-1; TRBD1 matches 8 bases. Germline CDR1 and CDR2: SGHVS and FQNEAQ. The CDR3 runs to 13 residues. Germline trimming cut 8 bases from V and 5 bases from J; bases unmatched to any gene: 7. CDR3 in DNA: TGTGCCAGCCGTCAGGGGGCACGGACTGAAGCTTTCTTT. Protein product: CASRQGARTEAFF.

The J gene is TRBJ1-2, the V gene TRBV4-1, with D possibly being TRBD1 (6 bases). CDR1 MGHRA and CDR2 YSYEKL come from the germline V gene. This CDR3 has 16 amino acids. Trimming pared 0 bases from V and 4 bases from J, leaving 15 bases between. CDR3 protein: CASSQDRGDIFYGYTF. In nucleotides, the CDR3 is TGCGCCAGCAGCCAAGATCGGGGGGACATATTCTATGGCTACACCTTC.

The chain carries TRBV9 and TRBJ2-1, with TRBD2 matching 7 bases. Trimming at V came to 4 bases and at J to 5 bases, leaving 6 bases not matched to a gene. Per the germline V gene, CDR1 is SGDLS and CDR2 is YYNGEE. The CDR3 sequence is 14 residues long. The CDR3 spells CASSPRGTHNEQFF. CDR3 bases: TGTGCCAGCAGCCCGCGGGGGACCCACAATGAGCAGTTCTTC.

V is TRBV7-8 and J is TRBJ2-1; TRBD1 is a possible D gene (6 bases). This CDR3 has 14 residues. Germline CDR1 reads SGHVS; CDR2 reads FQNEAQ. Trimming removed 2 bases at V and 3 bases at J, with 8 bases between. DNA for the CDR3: TGTGCCAGCAGCTTACGGACAGTCTACAATGAGCAGTTCTTC. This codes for CASSLRTVYNEQFF.

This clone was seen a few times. CDR3 region: CASSYGAGNTGELFF. The CDR3 nucleotides are TGTGCCAGCAGTTACGGGGCCGGGAACACCGGGGAGCTGTTTTTT. The V gene is TRBV6-5, the J gene TRBJ2-2, with D tentatively TRBD1 (5 bases). CDR1 and CDR2 (germline): MNHEY, SVGAGI. CDR3 length: 15 amino acids. V lost 2 bases to trimming and J lost 1 base, with 8 bases between them.

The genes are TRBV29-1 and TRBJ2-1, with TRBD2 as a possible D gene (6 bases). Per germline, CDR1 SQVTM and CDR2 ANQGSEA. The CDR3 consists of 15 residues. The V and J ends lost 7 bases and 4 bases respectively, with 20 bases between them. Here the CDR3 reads CSGEGGATPYNEQFF. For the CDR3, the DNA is TGCAGCGGGGAAGGAGGGGCTACGCCTTACAATGAGCAGTTCTTC.

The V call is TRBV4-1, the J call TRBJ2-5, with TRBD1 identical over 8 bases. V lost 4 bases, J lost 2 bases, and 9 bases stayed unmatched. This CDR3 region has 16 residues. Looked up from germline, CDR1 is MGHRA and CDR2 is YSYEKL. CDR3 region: CASSPLGDRQQETQYF. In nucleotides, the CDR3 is TGCGCCAGCAGCCCACTAGGGGACAGGCAACAAGAGACCCAGTACTTC.

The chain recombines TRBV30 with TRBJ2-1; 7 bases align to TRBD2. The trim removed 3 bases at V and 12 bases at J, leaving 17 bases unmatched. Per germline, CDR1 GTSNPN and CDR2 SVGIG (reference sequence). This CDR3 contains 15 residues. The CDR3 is CAWSDLGRPQDGQFF. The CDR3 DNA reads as TGTGCCTGGAGCGACCTCGGGAGGCCCCAGGACGGGCAGTTCTTC.